Each of the 26 T cell receptor beta chains below was sequenced from the same sample in a study of T-cell reconstitution after alpha-beta-depleted transplantation in children. Unique molecular identifiers featured in how the TCRbeta library was prepared. MiXCR, applied by TCRdb to the PCR reads, yields one record per CDR3 protein. The table includes almost 500,000 distinct CDR3 sequences, approximately 12% detected once. This sample comprised PBMCs from the stem cell graft donor, obtained from the stem cell graft. Receptor source: a human donor who donated a stem cell graft to a child with combined immunodeficiency.

This clonotype was counted many times. The chain uses TRBV20-1 and TRBJ2-7; possibly TRBD1 or TRBD2 for D (5 bases each). Trimming took 3 bases from V and 0 from J, leaving 12 bases between them. The V gene's germline CDR1 is DFQATT and CDR2 SNEGSKA (reference sequence). CDR3 size: 14 residues. The CDR3 bases are TGCAGTGCTAGTCTAGCAAGGGGCTCCTACGAGCAGTACTTC. This gives the protein CSASLARGSYEQYF.

This clonotype appeared a few times. V usage is TRBV6-2 or TRBV6-3 and J usage is TRBJ2-6; a possible D gene is TRBD1 (6 bases). The V gene's germline CDR1 is MNHEY and CDR2 SVGEGT. V was trimmed by 5 bases and J by 2 bases, leaving 10 bases between them. The CDR3 spans 15 residues. CDR3 protein: CASSKNRAGANVLTF. DNA of the CDR3: TGTGCCAGCAGTAAGAACAGGGCTGGGGCCAACGTCCTGACTTTC.

This clonotype came up a few times. This chain links TRBV5-1 with TRBJ2-1; tentatively, D is TRBD1 or TRBD2 (5 bases each). Trimming removed 0 bases from V and 10 bases from J, with 20 bases in between. The CDR3 runs to 16 residues. Germline CDR1 reads SGHRS; CDR2 reads YFSETQ. CDR3 sequence (DNA): TGCGCCAGCAGCTTGGCTGGGGGAGCGTCGGTGGGCGAGCAGTTCTTC. It codes for CASSLAGGASVGEQFF.

This clonotype was recorded a few times. This chain connects TRBV4-2 to TRBJ2-2; D possibly matches TRBD1 or TRBD2 (6 bases each). CDR1 LGHNA and CDR2 YNFKEQ come from the germline V gene. The CDR3 consists of 16 residues. V was pared by 3 bases and J by 7 bases, with 18 bases between. Here the CDR3 DNA reads TGTGCCAGCAGCCACGGCGACCGGGGGCGGGGCGGGGAGCTGTTTTTT. Translation: CASSHGDRGRGGELFF.

This clonotype was recorded only once. V and J are TRBV12-3 or TRBV12-4 and TRBJ2-1; TRBD1 agrees at 9 bases. With 5 bases clipped from V and 8 bases from J, the junction kept 13 bases outside the gene matches. The CDR3 contains 16 residues. The CDR3 here is CASSPPWGQGPYEQFF. CDR3 DNA: TGTGCCAGCAGTCCTCCATGGGGACAGGGCCCCTATGAGCAGTTCTTC.

This clonotype appeared a few times. The chain is built from TRBV30 and TRBJ2-1, with D perhaps TRBD2 (5 bases). V dropped 0 bases and J dropped 7 bases, with 13 bases sitting between them. Germline-derived CDR1 and CDR2 are GTSNPN and SVGIG (reference sequence). CDR3 length: 14 amino acids. The CDR3 DNA reads as TGTGCCTGGAGTGTAGCGGCAAGTGGGAATGAGCAGTTCTTC. As protein: CAWSVAASGNEQFF.

This clonotype has ten or more counts. This chain joins TRBV12-3 or TRBV12-4 and TRBJ2-1; D is undetermined. Between the trimmed V and J ends, which lost 2 bases and 8 bases, there was a span of 10 bases. The CDR3 is made up of 13 amino acids. The CDR3 bases are TGTGCCAGCAGTTTAATGCGCACGTATGAGCAGTTCTTC. Its translation: CASSLMRTYEQFF.

This clonotype was seen a few times. The chain has TRBV7-2 and TRBJ2-5; D gene unclear. Germline V lookup: CDR1 SGHTA, CDR2 FQGNSA. Trimming removed 1 base at V and 5 bases at J, with 11 bases between. This CDR3 has 14 residues. The CDR3: CASSLVRADETQYF. The CDR3 DNA follows: TGTGCCAGCAGCTTAGTCCGAGCAGACGAGACCCAGTACTTC.

This clonotype was seen a handful of times. J is TRBJ2-2 and V is TRBV27; D is tentatively TRBD1 or TRBD2 (5 bases each). V was trimmed by 5 bases and J by 1 base, leaving 14 bases between them. The CDR3 is made up of 16 amino acids. Germline V CDR1 and CDR2: MNHEY, SMNVEV (reference sequence). The CDR3 sequence is CASSPTGRMNTGELFF. The CDR3 nucleotides are TGTGCCAGCAGTCCCACGGGACGGATGAACACCGGGGAGCTGTTTTTT.

This chain's CDR3 is CSVDAGSGSYEQYF. The CDR3 bases are TGCAGCGTTGACGCAGGTTCGGGCTCCTACGAGCAGTACTTC. The chain has TRBV29-1 and TRBJ2-7; D gene unclear. CDR1 is SQVTM and CDR2 is ANQGSEA in the germline V gene. The V end lost 3 bases, the J end lost 0 bases, and 12 bases lay between the germline ends. The CDR3 consists of 14 residues.

This clonotype was recorded once. The chain uses TRBV24-1 and TRBJ2-3; 8 bases fit TRBD1. The J segment lost 3 bases and the V segment lost 9 bases, leaving 4 bases of the junction unmatched. Germline assignment: CDR1 KGHDR and CDR2 SFDVKD. The CDR3 is made up of 13 amino acids. The CDR3 sequence: CATQGARTDTQYF. The CDR3, as DNA: TGTGCCACCCAGGGGGCGCGGACAGATACGCAGTATTTT.

The CDR3 coding sequence is TGTGCCAGCAGCTTAGTAGCGGGAGCAGCCTACGAGCAGTACTTC. Protein product: CASSLVAGAAYEQYF. V is TRBV7-9 and J is TRBJ2-7; the match to TRBD2 covers 9 bases. V lost 1 base, J lost 2 bases, and 3 bases stayed unmatched. The CDR3 runs to 15 residues. In germline, CDR1 is SEHNR, CDR2 FQNEAQ (reference sequence).

The chain links TRBV20-1 to TRBJ1-2, with a tentative D call TRBD1 (5 bases). The V gene's germline CDR1 is DFQATT and CDR2 SNEGSKA (reference sequence). V was cut by 0 bases and J by 4 bases, with 12 bases left in between. The CDR3 consists of 14 residues. For the CDR3, the DNA is TGCAGTGCTAGAGACGTGCGGACAATCTATGGCTACACCTTC. Translating gives CSARDVRTIYGYTF.

The genes are TRBV5-1 and TRBJ2-1; 9 bases are shared with TRBD2. J lost 7 bases, V lost 4 bases, and 18 bases had no gene match. The CDR3 is 18 amino acids. Looked up from germline, CDR1 is SGHRS and CDR2 is YFSETQ. CDR3: CASSPGLARSLLDNEQFF. CDR3 DNA: TGCGCCAGCAGCCCGGGACTAGCCCGCTCGTTGCTCGATAATGAGCAGTTCTTC.

This chain uses TRBV6-1 with TRBJ2-1, with D uncertain. Deletions cut 6 bases from V and 0 bases from J, with 12 bases between. This CDR3 contains 15 residues. Germline V gene sequence: CDR1 MNHNS, CDR2 SASEGT. This CDR3 is CASRVQTSSYNEQFF. The CDR3 DNA follows: TGTGCCAGCAGGGTCCAGACTTCCTCCTACAATGAGCAGTTCTTC.

As DNA, the CDR3 is TGCGCCAGCAGCTTGGAGACTAATCCAGATACGCAGTATTTT. Translation gives CASSLETNPDTQYF. The chain joins TRBV5-1 to TRBJ2-3; D is possibly TRBD2 (5 bases). The V end lost 0 bases, the J end lost 4 bases, and 9 bases lay between the germline ends. This CDR3 is 14 amino acids long. The germline V gene encodes CDR1 SGHRS and CDR2 YFSETQ.

The J gene is TRBJ1-1, the V gene TRBV20-1; possibly TRBD1 for D (5 bases). From germline, CDR1 is DFQATT and CDR2 SNEGSKA (reference sequence). Trimming pared 0 bases from V and 4 bases from J, leaving 9 bases between. The CDR3 is 13 residues long. The CDR3 protein is CSARDQGFTEAFF. The CDR3 region has the DNA TGCAGTGCTAGAGATCAGGGTTTCACTGAAGCTTTCTTT.

The chain uses TRBV15 and TRBJ2-7; 13 bases agree with TRBD2. The V gene's germline CDR1 is LNHNV and CDR2 YYDKDF (reference sequence). The ends lost 5 bases at V and 5 bases at J; junction bases unmatched: 6. The CDR3 length is 15 residues. Here the CDR3 DNA reads TGTGCCACCAGCGGGACTAGCGGGACGTGGAACGAGCAGTACTTC. Amino acid sequence: CATSGTSGTWNEQYF.

This clonotype was found many times. J is TRBJ2-1 and V is TRBV10-3, with D possibly TRBD1 on 6 matching bases. Germline V gene sequence: CDR1 ENHRY, CDR2 SYGVKD. This CDR3 is 14 amino acids long. Trimming took off 9 bases at V and 5 bases at J, with 17 bases between the two ends. The CDR3 region has the DNA TGTGCCATTGGGGACACCCTGTTGAACAATGAGCAGTTCTTC. Its protein is CAIGDTLLNNEQFF.

This clonotype has just a few counts. J is TRBJ2-6 and V is TRBV11-2; TRBD2 matches at 7 bases. Germline assignment: CDR1 SGHAT and CDR2 FQNNGV. V shed 4 bases and J 0 bases; nucleotides not matched to a gene: 9. The CDR3 is made up of 18 amino acids. CDR3 sequence: CASSSWSGADSGANVLTF. The DNA of the CDR3 is TGTGCCAGCAGCTCCTGGAGCGGGGCGGACTCTGGGGCCAACGTCCTGACTTTC. Supplemented by reference TRBV11-2 and TRBJ2-6, the full variable domain reads EAGVAQSPRYKIIEKRQSVAFWCNPISGHATLYWYQQILGQGPKLLIQFQNNGVVDDSQLPKDRFSAERLKGVDSTLKIQPAKLEDSAVYLCASSSWSGADSGANVLTFGAGSRLTVL.

On this clonotype: An end of the junction differs from the germline gene, which may be a read error. The J gene is TRBJ1-2, the V gene TRBV6-1, with a weak D call TRBD1 (5 bases). CDR3 length equals 13 residues. Germline V gene sequence: CDR1 MNHNS, CDR2 SASEGT. DNA for the CDR3: TGTGCCACCAGACCTTCGACAGACTATCGCTACACCTTC. Protein sequence: CATRPSTDYRYTF.

This clonotype has ten or more counts. The rearrangement links TRBV11-3 to TRBJ2-2; D remains ambiguous. V was clipped by 0 bases and J by 7 bases, with 6 bases between them. This CDR3 spans 13 amino acids. Germline lookup yields CDR1 SGHNT and CDR2 YENEEA. CDR3 DNA: TGTGCCAGCAGCTTAGATTTCGTCGGGGAGCTGTTTTTT. It encodes CASSLDFVGELFF.

There are many counts of this clonotype. The chain combines TRBV12-3 or TRBV12-4 with TRBJ1-4; TRBD1 might be the D (5 bases). The germline V and J ends were trimmed by 5 bases and 8 bases, with 18 bases remaining between them. The CDR3 sequence is 15 residues long. CDR3 in DNA: TGTGCCAGCAGTCTAGGGACTCCCCGTGGGGAAAAACTGTTTTTT. Its translation is CASSLGTPRGEKLFF.

V is TRBV12-3 or TRBV12-4 and J is TRBJ1-5; tentatively, D is TRBD1 (5 bases). This CDR3 has 15 amino acids. The V gene lost 6 bases and the J gene lost 4 bases, with 16 bases spanning the gap. The CDR3 loop reads CASRVSVGGNQPQHF. CDR3 DNA sequence: TGTGCCAGCAGGGTCTCCGTGGGGGGAAATCAGCCCCAGCATTTT.

The rearrangement links TRBV12-3 or TRBV12-4 to TRBJ2-7; TRBD2 matches 7 bases. The CDR3 has 14 residues. The V segment lost 4 bases and the J segment 1 base; nucleotides outside the gene matches: 4. CDR3 DNA sequence: TGTGCCAGCAGTTGGGGGGGGGGATCCTACGAGCAGTACTTC. This encodes CASSWGGGSYEQYF.

This clonotype was detected only a few times. This chain joins TRBV13 and TRBJ2-1; 10 positions agree with TRBD1. Per the germline V gene, CDR1 is PRHDT and CDR2 is FYEKMQ (reference sequence). The CDR3 sequence is 17 residues long. The J segment lost 6 bases and the V segment lost 5 bases, leaving 13 bases of the junction unmatched. The CDR3 region is CASSRGWVGTGVNEQFF. CDR3 sequence (DNA): TGTGCCAGCAGCCGGGGGTGGGTCGGGACAGGGGTCAATGAGCAGTTCTTC.